This TCR beta chain was observed in a study of T cells in Graves' hyperthyroidism and ophthalmopathy. This CDR3 is built from 14 residues. J gave up 6 bases and V 3 bases, and 7 bases lay outside the gene matches. Germline V gene data show CDR1 as MDHEN and CDR2 as SYDVKM. TCR beta CDR3 regions were amplified from RNA. With the HTBI primer set, the TCR CDR3 went through a first round of RT-PCR. TCRdb reprocessed the multiplex PCR reads with MiXCR, giving one entry per CDR3 protein. This table has just under 750,000 distinct CDR3 sequences, roughly a third appearing once. The source of this sequence is a woman in her forties with Graves' hyperthyroidism. The V gene is TRBV28, the J gene TRBJ1-1; 7 nucleotides match TRBD1. Source material: blood. CDR3 in amino acids: CASSFKGARAEAFF. The CDR3 DNA reads TGTGCCAGCAGTTTTAAGGGGGCGCGCGCTGAAGCTTTCTTT.